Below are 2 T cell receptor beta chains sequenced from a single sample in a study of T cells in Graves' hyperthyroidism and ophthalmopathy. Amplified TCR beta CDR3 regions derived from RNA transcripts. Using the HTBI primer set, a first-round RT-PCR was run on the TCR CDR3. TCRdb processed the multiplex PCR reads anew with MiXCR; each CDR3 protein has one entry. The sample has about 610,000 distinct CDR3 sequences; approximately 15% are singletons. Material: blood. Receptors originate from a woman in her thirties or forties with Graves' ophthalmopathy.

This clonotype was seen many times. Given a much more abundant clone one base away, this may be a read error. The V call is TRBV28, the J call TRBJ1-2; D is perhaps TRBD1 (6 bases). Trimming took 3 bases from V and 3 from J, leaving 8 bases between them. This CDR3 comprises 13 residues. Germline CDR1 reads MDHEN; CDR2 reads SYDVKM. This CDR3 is CASSFAGDYGYTF. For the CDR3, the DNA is TGTGCCAGCAGTTTTGCAGGGGACTATGGCTACACCTTC.

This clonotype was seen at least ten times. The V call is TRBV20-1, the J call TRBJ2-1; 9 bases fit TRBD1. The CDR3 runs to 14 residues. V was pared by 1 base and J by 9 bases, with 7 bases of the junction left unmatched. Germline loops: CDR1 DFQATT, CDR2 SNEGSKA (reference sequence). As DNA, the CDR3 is TGCAGTGCTAGAGGGGACAGGGATGGTAGTGAGCAGTTCTTC. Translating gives CSARGDRDGSEQFF.